This TCR beta chain came from a study of cytomegalovirus exposure and HLA in healthy donors. Amplification used 60 Vbeta primers and 13 Jbeta primers. The method was immunoSEQ multiplex PCR; TCRdb's version includes in-frame clones alone and lacks a portion of them. The table has some 140,000 clones, about four fifths seen once. The J segment lost 3 bases and the V segment lost 5 bases, leaving 3 bases of the junction unmatched. The CDR3 extends over 14 amino acids. Germline V gene data show CDR1 as LNHDA and CDR2 as SQIVND (reference sequence). A remark on this clone: Within the sample, other DNA sequences also encode this same CDR3.

The receptor was isolated from a male donor in good health and CMV-seropositive. The sample taken for sequencing was PBMCs. The V call is TRBV19, the J call TRBJ2-2; 7 nucleotides match TRBD1. DNA for the CDR3: TGTGCCAGTAGTCTTACAGGGGACACCGGGGAGCTGTTTTTT. Residues: CASSLTGDTGELFF.